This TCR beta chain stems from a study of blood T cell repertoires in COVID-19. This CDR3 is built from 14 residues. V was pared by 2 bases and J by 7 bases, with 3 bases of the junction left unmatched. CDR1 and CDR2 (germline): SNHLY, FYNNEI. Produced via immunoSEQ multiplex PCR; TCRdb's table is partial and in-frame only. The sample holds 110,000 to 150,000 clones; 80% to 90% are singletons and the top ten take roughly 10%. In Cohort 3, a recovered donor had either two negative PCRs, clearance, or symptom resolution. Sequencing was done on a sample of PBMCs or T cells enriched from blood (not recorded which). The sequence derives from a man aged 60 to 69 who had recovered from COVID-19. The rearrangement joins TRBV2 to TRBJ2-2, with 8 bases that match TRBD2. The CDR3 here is CASSETSGLGELFF. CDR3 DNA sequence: TGTGCCAGCAGTGAAACTAGCGGCCTCGGGGAGCTGTTTTTT.